The clone carrying this TCR beta chain was seen more than once but under ten times. Its matching antigen is unknown. This sample was taken from a study of naive and memory T cell subsets. Study findings and constraints: A few larger clonotypes appeared in naive repertoires, especially CD8, possibly memory cells re-expressing CD45RA. Over 85% of naive TCR sequences appeared only once, unlike memory subsets. No ground truth validated the naive and memory repertoire findings.

Both TRBC1 and TRBC2 were covered by a beta constant-region primer of two equimolar oligonucleotides. The ligated cDNA underwent four PCR rounds using SP2 and nested alpha and beta constant-region primers. TCRdb recomputed calls from the UMI-ligation and nested PCR reads with MiXCR, one row per CDR3 protein. The sample holds 95,000 to 110,000 distinct CDR3 sequences, approximately 14% seen once. The TCR sequence derives from a human donor in good health. Input material: naive CD8+ T cells from blood.

This CDR3 reads CASSQEPDTQYF. The DNA for the CDR3 is TGTGCCAGCAGCCAAGAACCGGATACGCAGTATTTT. The gene calls are TRBV4-2 and TRBJ2-3; no definite D call. CDR3 size: 12 residues. Between the trimmed V and J ends, which lost 0 bases and 6 bases, there was a span of 4 bases. Germline V lookup: CDR1 LGHNA, CDR2 YNFKEQ.